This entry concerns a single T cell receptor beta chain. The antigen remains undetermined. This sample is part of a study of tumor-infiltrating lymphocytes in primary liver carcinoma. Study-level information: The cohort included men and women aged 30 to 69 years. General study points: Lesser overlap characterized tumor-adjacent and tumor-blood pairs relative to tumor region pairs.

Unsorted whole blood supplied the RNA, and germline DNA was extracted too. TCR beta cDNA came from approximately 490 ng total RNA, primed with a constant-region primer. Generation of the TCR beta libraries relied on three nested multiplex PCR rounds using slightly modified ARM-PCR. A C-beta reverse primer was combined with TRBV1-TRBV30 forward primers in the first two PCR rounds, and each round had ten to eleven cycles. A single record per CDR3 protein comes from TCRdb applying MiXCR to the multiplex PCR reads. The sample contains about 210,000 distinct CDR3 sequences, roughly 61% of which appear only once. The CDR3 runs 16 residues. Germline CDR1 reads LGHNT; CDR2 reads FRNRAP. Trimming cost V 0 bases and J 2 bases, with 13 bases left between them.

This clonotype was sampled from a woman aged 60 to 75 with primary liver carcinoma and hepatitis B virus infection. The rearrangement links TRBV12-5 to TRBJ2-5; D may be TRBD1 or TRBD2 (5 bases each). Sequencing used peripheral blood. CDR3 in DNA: TGTGCTAGTGGTTTGGTACGAGGGGTGGCGCAAGAGACCCAGTACTTC. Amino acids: CASGLVRGVAQETQYF.